This T cell receptor (beta chain) stems from a study of T cell repertoires in ileal Crohn's disease. Included were adult ileal or ileocolonic Crohn's patients indicated for ileocolonic resection. This clone was observed a few times. Per sample, about 500 nanograms of biopsy DNA were TCRB immunosequenced. The data were produced by immunoSEQ multiplex PCR, yet TCRdb's version contains in-frame clones alone and is incomplete. The table shows some 30,000 clones, with over 75% occurring only once. Per germline, CDR1 SGHDT and CDR2 YYEEEE. This CDR3 has 14 residues. Trimming removed 0 bases from V and 4 bases from J, with 9 bases in between.

The receptor's source is an adult with Crohn's disease. The chain recombines TRBV5-6 with TRBJ2-3, with no clear D. Sequencing was performed on ileal tissue. CDR3 DNA sequence: TGTGCCAGCAGCTTGGTTTCCGTCCCAGATACGCAGTATTTT. This codes for CASSLVSVPDTQYF.